The 22 T cell receptor beta chains listed next were all sequenced from one sample in a study of control samples from healthy donors and cancer patients (dated by TCRdb to the early 2020s). The library was prepared using the immunoSEQ multiplex PCR assay. TCRdb limited this immuneACCESS table to in-frame rearrangements with V and J called. A share of clones is missing; checked studies link under half to unresolved V genes, and the rest is unexplained. Here the sample has more than 12,000 clones; roughly 77% occur a single time. The ten largest clones capture over 15% of the sample. The sample was formalin-fixed, paraffin-embedded tissue. The receptors come from a female donor with lung cancer.

The chain couples TRBV19 to TRBJ1-4; D gene ambiguous. V gave up 2 bases and J gave up 2 bases, with 9 bases separating them. This CDR3 has 15 residues. CDR1 and CDR2 (germline): LNHDA, SQIVND (reference sequence). The CDR3 region is CASSIRPGTNEKLFF. The CDR3 nucleotides are TGTGCCAGTAGTATACGGCCGGGGACTAATGAAAAACTGTTTTTT.

The J gene is TRBJ2-3, the V gene TRBV19, with D uncertain. The CDR3 runs to 11 residues. V was clipped by 7 bases and J by 1 base, with 3 bases between them. Germline assignment: CDR1 LNHDA and CDR2 SQIVND (reference sequence). The CDR3 reads CASKGTDTQYF. The CDR3 DNA reads as TGTGCCAGTAAGGGCACAGATACGCAGTATTTT.

The genes are TRBV18 and TRBJ2-2; 9 bases fit TRBD2. Germline CDR1 reads KGHSH; CDR2 reads LQKENI. The CDR3 extends over 19 amino acids. The trim removed 6 bases at V and 4 bases at J, leaving 18 bases unmatched. The DNA of the CDR3 is TGTGCCAGCTCTCTCTCGAGGCCTAGCGGGGCCGGGAGCACCGGGGAGCTGTTTTTT. This translates into CASSLSRPSGAGSTGELFF.

The chain has TRBV30 and TRBJ1-2; D is unclear. Per germline, CDR1 GTSNPN and CDR2 SVGIG (reference sequence). The V and J ends lost 4 bases and 3 bases respectively, with 12 bases between them. CDR3 size: 13 residues. The CDR3 region has the DNA TGTGCCTGGACTACCTCGCAGTACTATGGCTACACCTTC. It encodes CAWTTSQYYGYTF.

This clone occurred once. This chain connects TRBV9 to TRBJ1-1, with 7 positions matching TRBD1. The CDR3 has 15 amino acids. V shed 3 bases, J shed 3 bases, and the junction held 8 bases outside the gene matches. Germline assignment: CDR1 SGDLS and CDR2 YYNGEE. The CDR3 DNA sequence: TGTGCCAGCAGCGAGGGGGCTTGGATGGACACTGAAGCTTTCTTT. Translated, it gives CASSEGAWMDTEAFF.

The rearrangement joins TRBV27 to TRBJ2-2, with D possibly matching TRBD1 (6 bases). The CDR3 length is 15 residues. V gave up 8 bases and J gave up 4 bases, with 17 bases separating them. CDR1 is MNHEY and CDR2 is SMNVEV in the germline V gene (reference sequence). The CDR3 here is CASSDSIGLTGELFF. The CDR3 DNA reads TGTGCCAGCTCGGACAGTATCGGTCTCACCGGGGAGCTGTTTTTT.

The rearrangement uses TRBV29-1 and TRBJ1-2; unclear D gene. Germline lookup yields CDR1 SQVTM and CDR2 ANQGSEA. The V end lost 7 bases, the J end lost 2 bases, and 8 bases lay between the germline ends. The CDR3 loop spans 11 amino acids. CDR3 coding DNA: TGCAGCGCTGCCCAAAACTATGGCTACACCTTC. This gives the protein CSAAQNYGYTF.

The CDR3 protein is CASSPMTRFDGYTF. DNA of the CDR3: TGCGCCAGCAGCCCTATGACGAGGTTCGATGGCTACACCTTC. This chain joins TRBV5-1 and TRBJ1-2; D unresolved. The V end lost 4 bases, the J end lost 6 bases, and 16 bases lay between the germline ends. This CDR3 spans 14 amino acids. Germline assignment: CDR1 SGHRS and CDR2 YFSETQ. Complete variable domain (other parts from reference TRBV5-1 and TRBJ1-2): KAGVTQTPRYLIKTRGQQVTLSCSPISGHRSVSWYQQTPGQGLQFLFEYFSETQRNKGNFPGRFSGRQFSNSRSEMNVSTLELGDSALYLCASSPMTRFDGYTFGSGTRLTVV.

This clone was found a few times. This chain uses TRBV21-1 with TRBJ2-1; TRBD2, the D gene given by the table, was not confirmed from the DNA. TRBV21-1 is labeled a pseudogene. The CDR3 loop spans 17 amino acids. This chain's CDR3 is CASIRLLIGGAYNEQFF. CDR3 in DNA: TGTGCCAGCATCCGACTCCTAATCGGGGGGGCCTACAATGAGCAGTTCTTC.

V is TRBV6-5 and J is TRBJ1-5, with 7 bases identical to TRBD1. Germline loops: CDR1 MNHEY, CDR2 SVGAGI. The CDR3 has 14 residues. The J segment lost 4 bases and the V segment lost 5 bases, leaving 5 bases of the junction unmatched. The DNA for the CDR3 is TGTGCCAGCAGTACCGGGACAGCGAATCAGCCCCAGCATTTT. It translates to CASSTGTANQPQHF.

In regard to this clone: A read error may account for a junction end that differs from germline. Other nucleotide sequences in the sample specify the same CDR3. The chain is built from TRBV7-2 and TRBJ1-2; D is possibly TRBD1 (5 bases). The germline CDR1 and CDR2 sequences are SGHTA and FQGNSA. CDR3 length equals 15 residues. CDR3 amino acids: CASSLTVGGNYGYTF. The DNA of the CDR3 is TGTGCCAGCAGCCTCACAGTCGGGGGTAACTATGGCTACACCTTT.

This rearrangement joins TRBV24-1 to TRBJ2-5; 8 bases agree with TRBD2. Germline V lookup: CDR1 KGHDR, CDR2 SFDVKD. The J segment lost 6 bases and the V segment lost 12 bases, leaving 8 bases of the junction unmatched. This CDR3 is 12 amino acids long. The CDR3 loop is CAFSGGGKTQYF. The CDR3 nucleotides are TGTGCCTTCTCCGGGGGGGGGAAGACCCAGTACTTC.

V usage is TRBV7-2 and J usage is TRBJ2-3; 8 bases agree with TRBD2. V lost 1 base to trimming and J lost 5 bases; unmatched junction nucleotides: 14. Germline lookup yields CDR1 SGHTA and CDR2 FQGNSA. CDR3 size: 18 residues. Written as DNA, the CDR3 is TGTGCCAGCAGCTTAGTGGGGTTTGGGGTAGCGGGAAAAGATACGCAGTATTTT. Residues: CASSLVGFGVAGKDTQYF.

The J gene is TRBJ2-3, the V gene TRBV4-2; 10 bases are shared with TRBD2. Trimming removed 0 bases from V and 0 bases from J; junction bases left unmatched: 12. Germline V gene sequence: CDR1 LGHNA, CDR2 YNFKEQ. The CDR3 totals 20 residues. The CDR3 DNA reads as TGTGCCAGCAGCCAAGAGCCCCCTAGCGGGGGCCGTGCTAGCACAGATACGCAGTATTTT. Translated: CASSQEPPSGGRASTDTQYF.

The chain links TRBV27 to TRBJ2-3, with TRBD2 as a possible D gene (6 bases). From germline, CDR1 is MNHEY and CDR2 SMNVEV (reference sequence). This CDR3 has 17 residues. Trimming stripped 5 bases from V and 0 bases from J, with 18 bases between. The CDR3 sequence: CASSVSGNFISTDTQYF. In DNA form, the CDR3 reads TGTGCCAGCAGTGTTAGCGGCAATTTTATCAGCACAGATACGCAGTATTTT.

The chain employs TRBV4-2 and TRBJ1-4; no reliable D call. Looked up from germline, CDR1 is LGHNA and CDR2 is YNFKEQ. V was clipped by 0 bases and J by 7 bases, with 6 bases between them. This CDR3 contains 13 residues. The CDR3 loop reads CASSQDIGEKLFF. CDR3 DNA: TGTGCCAGCAGCCAAGATATTGGTGAAAAACTGTTTTTT.

Points on this clone: The junction differs from germline at one of its ends, possibly a read error. The chain carries TRBV6-5 and TRBJ1-5, with TRBD1 identical over 7 bases. This CDR3 comprises 15 residues. CDR1 is MNHEY, CDR2 SVGAGI, per germline. CDR3 loop: CTSTVVGTVNQPQHF. CDR3 coding DNA: TGTACCAGCACCGTAGTGGGGACAGTCAATCAGCCCCAGCATTTT.

The chain is built from TRBV10-3 and TRBJ2-5, with D perhaps matching TRBD2 (5 bases). CDR1 is ENHRY and CDR2 is SYGVKD in the germline V gene. Trimming stripped 3 bases from V and 2 bases from J, with 10 bases between. The CDR3 has 14 residues. The CDR3 is CAISEGAEQETQYF. DNA of the CDR3: TGTGCCATCAGTGAAGGAGCGGAGCAAGAGACCCAGTACTTC.

This clone was seen a single time. The chain is built from TRBV2 and TRBJ1-2; a weak D match, TRBD1 (5 bases). Trimming shortened V by 3 bases and J by 6 bases, and 8 bases separated the two germline ends. Germline-derived CDR1 and CDR2 are SNHLY and FYNNEI. The CDR3 covers 12 residues. The CDR3 DNA sequence: TGTGCCAGCAGTGAGGGGGTGGATGGCTACACCTTC. Translating it yields CASSEGVDGYTF. Using reference TRBV2 and TRBJ1-2 for the parts outside the CDR3, the full variable domain is EPEVTQTPSHQVTQMGQEVILRCVPISNHLYFYWYRQILGQKVEFLVSFYNNEISEKSEIFDDQFSVERPDGSNFTLKIRSTKLEDSAMYFCASSEGVDGYTFGSGTRLTVV.

Comment on this clone: An end of the junction does not agree with germline; a read error may underlie this. Other DNA sequences within the sample encode an identical CDR3. This chain uses TRBV7-7 with TRBJ2-7; 7 positions match TRBD1. The germline CDR1 and CDR2 sequences are SSHAT and FNYEAQ (reference sequence). This CDR3 has 15 amino acids. CDR3 loop: CASSFGQGDTYEQYF. The DNA for the CDR3 is TGTGCTAGCAGCTTTGGCCAGGGGGACACCTACGAGCAGTACTTC.

V usage is TRBV27 and J usage is TRBJ2-7; TRBD1 matches at 8 bases. CDR1 and CDR2 from the germline V gene are MNHEY and SMNVEV (reference sequence). The CDR3 totals 14 residues. With V trimmed by 5 bases and J by 3 bases, 6 bases remained unmatched. The CDR3 nucleotides are TGTGCCAGCAGTCGACTAGGACAGGGCTACGAGCAGTACTTC. Translating gives CASSRLGQGYEQYF.

The chain couples TRBV7-2 to TRBJ2-7; D is ambiguous. CDR1 is SGHTA, CDR2 FQGNSA, per germline. The CDR3 length is 12 residues. Trimming stripped 4 bases from V and 7 bases from J, with 11 bases between. The CDR3 DNA sequence: TGTGCCAGCAGCTCATATGGTGGGGAGCAGTACTTC. It yields the protein CASSSYGGEQYF. The full variable domain, in which reference TRBV7-2 and TRBJ2-7 provide the parts outside the CDR3, is GAGVSQSPSNKVTEKGKDVELRCDPISGHTALYWYRQSLGQGLEFLIYFQGNSAPDKSGLPSDRFSAERTGGSVSTLTIQRTQQEDSAVYLCASSSYGGEQYFGPGTRLTVT.